These 21 T cell receptor beta chains came from one sample sequenced in a study of blood T cell repertoires in COVID-19. Sequencing was performed with immunoSEQ multiplex PCR; in TCRdb, only in-frame clones are kept and a portion is missing. The repertoire holds under 95,000 clones, with around 86% as singletons. The sample consisted of peripheral blood. Receptor source: an elderly woman with acute or convalescent COVID-19.

J is TRBJ2-3 and V is TRBV14, with 10 nucleotides matching TRBD2. V shed 4 bases, J shed 3 bases, and the junction held 7 bases outside the gene matches. Looked up from germline, CDR1 is SGHDN and CDR2 is FVKESK. The CDR3 runs to 16 residues. The CDR3 sequence: CASSPPSGGATDTQYF. The CDR3 region has the DNA TGTGCCAGCAGCCCTCCAAGCGGGGGGGCGACAGATACGCAGTATTTT.

This chain joins TRBV18 and TRBJ2-3, with 7 nucleotides matching TRBD2. The junction had 4 bases not matched to a gene; V was cut back by 2 bases and J by 2 bases. Germline V lookup: CDR1 KGHSH, CDR2 LQKENI. The CDR3 spans 15 residues. CDR3 in amino acids: CASSPELATTDTQYF. Here the CDR3 DNA reads TGTGCCAGCTCACCAGAACTAGCGACCACAGATACGCAGTATTTT. Complete variable domain (other parts from reference TRBV18 and TRBJ2-3): NAGVMQNPRHLVRRRGQEARLRCSPMKGHSHVYWYRQLPEEGLKFMVYLQKENIIDESGMPKERFSAEFPKEGPSILRIQQVVRGDSAAYFCASSPELATTDTQYFGPGTRLTVL.

The chain employs TRBV12-1 and TRBJ2-7; no DNA check was done on the table's D call, TRBD1. TRBV12-1 is a listed pseudogene. This CDR3 contains 14 residues. CDR3 amino acids: CASSFRDRGYEQYF. The CDR3 region has the DNA TGTGCCAGCAGCTTTCGAGACAGGGGGTACGAGCAGTACTTC.

V is TRBV19 and J is TRBJ2-5; 7 bases match TRBD2. Germline V gene data show CDR1 as LNHDA and CDR2 as SQIVND (reference sequence). The length of the CDR3 is 14 residues. After removal of 7 bases from V and 0 bases from J, the junction contained 5 bases not matched to a gene. The CDR3 loop reads CASNIGLDQETQYF. DNA for the CDR3: TGTGCCAGTAACATCGGACTAGACCAAGAGACCCAGTACTTC.

The chain recombines TRBV19 with TRBJ1-2, with a tentative D call TRBD1 (6 bases). Germline assignment: CDR1 LNHDA and CDR2 SQIVND (reference sequence). The CDR3 runs to 13 residues. Trimming removed 7 bases at V and 4 bases at J, with 13 bases between. The CDR3 DNA reads TGTGCCAGTAACCCGACAGGCGTCTATGGCTACACCTTC. This gives the protein CASNPTGVYGYTF. Complete variable domain (other parts from reference TRBV19 and TRBJ1-2): DGGITQSPKYLFRKEGQNVTLSCEQNLNHDAMYWYRQDPGQGLRLIYYSQIVNDFQKGDIAEGYSVSREKKESFPLTVTSAQKNPTAFYLCASNPTGVYGYTFGSGTRLTVV.

To note about this clone: The sample carries other DNA sequences with the same CDR3. This chain links TRBV25-1 with TRBJ1-1; no clear D gene. Germline values: CDR1 MGHDK, CDR2 SYGVNS. This CDR3 comprises 11 residues. The V end was cut by 7 bases, the J end by 2 bases, with 5 bases between. CDR3 nucleotide sequence: TGTGCCAGCACAGTAAACACTGAAGCTTTCTTT. Translated, it gives CASTVNTEAFF. Looking up the rest from reference TRBV25-1 and TRBJ1-1 gives the full variable domain: EADIYQTPRYLVIGTGKKITLECSQTMGHDKMYWYQQDPGMELHLIHYSYGVNSTEKGDLSSESTVSRIRTEHFPLTLESARPSHTSQYLCASTVNTEAFFGQGTRLTVV.

The gene calls are TRBV27 and TRBJ2-5; TRBD2 aligns across 8 bases. The CDR3 totals 18 residues. In germline, CDR1 is MNHEY, CDR2 SMNVEV (reference sequence). Trimming at V came to 4 bases and at J to 5 bases, leaving 18 bases not matched to a gene. In nucleotides, the CDR3 is TGTGCCAGCAGTTCTACCCCCCTTACCTCCGGGACTAGGGAGACCCAGTACTTC. Its protein product is CASSSTPLTSGTRETQYF.

The chain employs TRBV6-2 or TRBV6-3 and TRBJ2-7; a possible D gene is TRBD1 (5 bases). V was cut by 5 bases and J by 5 bases, with 13 bases left in between. Per germline, CDR1 MNHEY and CDR2 SVGEGT. The CDR3 is 13 amino acids. The CDR3 coding sequence is TGTGCCAGCAGTCGATGGGGCGGTGACGAGCAGTACTTC. The encoded protein is CASSRWGGDEQYF.

V is TRBV7-9 and J is TRBJ1-4, with D possibly TRBD1 on 6 matching bases. Per the germline V gene, CDR1 is SEHNR and CDR2 is FQNEAQ (reference sequence). CDR3 size: 14 residues. V was trimmed by 2 bases and J by 6 bases, leaving 10 bases between them. The CDR3 here is CASSLTRTDEKLFF. The CDR3 DNA is TGTGCCAGCAGCTTAACCCGGACAGATGAAAAACTGTTTTTT.

V is TRBV19 and J is TRBJ1-6; 7 bases line up with TRBD1. The trim removed 2 bases at V and 11 bases at J, leaving 9 bases unmatched. The CDR3 is made up of 15 amino acids. Germline loops: CDR1 LNHDA, CDR2 SQIVND (reference sequence). CDR3: CASSIRSGRGTPLHF. The CDR3 nucleotides read TGTGCCAGTAGTATAAGAAGCGGCAGGGGGACACCCCTCCACTTT. Full variable domain (missing parts from reference TRBV19 and TRBJ1-6): DGGITQSPKYLFRKEGQNVTLSCEQNLNHDAMYWYRQDPGQGLRLIYYSQIVNDFQKGDIAEGYSVSREKKESFPLTVTSAQKNPTAFYLCASSIRSGRGTPLHFGNGTRLTVT.

V and J are TRBV3-1 (or the pseudogene TRBV3-2) and TRBJ1-2; no clear D gene. Trimming left V 0 bases short and J 4 bases short, with 6 bases between. This CDR3 is built from 13 residues. CDR1 is LGHDT, CDR2 YNNKEL, per germline (reference sequence). The CDR3 is CASSQEMSYGYTF. The CDR3 DNA follows: TGTGCCAGCAGCCAAGAAATGAGCTATGGCTACACCTTC.

This clone was seen once. This chain connects TRBV9 to TRBJ2-7, with 11 bases that match TRBD1. J lost 6 bases, V lost 4 bases, and 3 bases had no gene match. The CDR3 consists of 13 residues. The germline V gene encodes CDR1 SGDLS and CDR2 YYNGEE. The CDR3 is CASSTGTGGEQYF. DNA for the CDR3: TGTGCCAGCAGCACCGGGACAGGGGGCGAGCAGTACTTC.

The chain joins TRBV4-2 to TRBJ2-3; 10 bases map to TRBD2. V lost 1 base, J lost 4 bases, and 17 bases stayed unmatched. The CDR3 loop spans 20 amino acids. Germline values: CDR1 LGHNA, CDR2 YNFKEQ. CDR3 coding DNA: TGTGCCAGCAGCCAAGCTCGGCCAGCGGGGGGGCTATTCGTCGCAGATACGCAGTATTTT. It specifies CASSQARPAGGLFVADTQYF.

The chain combines TRBV10-3 with TRBJ2-1; 8 bases are shared with TRBD2. V lost 8 bases and J lost 7; bases outside the gene matches: 10. The germline gives CDR1 ENHRY, CDR2 SYGVKD. The CDR3 length is 14 residues. CDR3 sequence (DNA): TGTGCCATCCACCACGAGGCTAGCGGGAATGAGCAGTTCTTC. Protein product: CAIHHEASGNEQFF.

The chain recombines TRBV5-1 with TRBJ2-6; D is perhaps TRBD1 (6 bases). The CDR3 spans 16 residues. V dropped 4 bases and J dropped 3 bases, with 14 bases sitting between them. CDR1 SGHRS and CDR2 YFSETQ come from the germline V gene. CDR3 bases: TGCGCCAGCAGCCCCTCGCAGGGGCGTGGGGCCAACGTCCTGACTTTC. Protein product: CASSPSQGRGANVLTF.

The chain joins TRBV11-1 to TRBJ2-2, with TRBD2 identical over 14 bases. The CDR3 sequence is 16 residues long. Germline V gene sequence: CDR1 SGHAT, CDR2 FQDESV (reference sequence). Unmatched junction bases numbered 5, after V lost 4 bases and J lost 7 bases. The CDR3 nucleotides are TGTGCCAGCAGCTACATCGGGACTAGCGGGGGCGGGGAGCTGTTTTTT. It codes for CASSYIGTSGGGELFF.

The chain joins TRBV5-1 to TRBJ1-1; TRBD1 matches at 7 bases. Per the germline V gene, CDR1 is SGHRS and CDR2 is YFSETQ. V trimming: 0 bases; J trimming: 4 bases; junction bases outside the gene matches: 3. The CDR3 totals 14 residues. The CDR3 sequence is CASSLGSGGTEAFF. CDR3 sequence (DNA): TGCGCCAGCAGCTTGGGATCAGGGGGCACTGAAGCTTTCTTT.

The J gene is TRBJ1-4, the V gene TRBV23-1; D unresolved. TRBV23-1 falls under the ORF class, with uncertain function. The CDR3 extends over 15 amino acids. V was clipped by 2 bases and J by 0 bases, with 7 bases between them. The CDR3 protein is CASSQPLATNEKLFF. The CDR3 nucleotides are TGCGCCAGCAGTCAACCGCTAGCAACTAATGAAAAACTGTTTTTT.

This chain joins TRBV29-1 and TRBJ2-5; possible D gene TRBD2, 5 bases. Germline V lookup: CDR1 SQVTM, CDR2 ANQGSEA. V was cut by 1 base and J by 6 bases, with 12 bases left in between. The CDR3 spans 13 residues. The CDR3 here is CSVEGPGVKTQYF. The CDR3 DNA follows: TGCAGCGTTGAAGGCCCCGGGGTGAAGACCCAGTACTTC.

This chain uses TRBV27 with TRBJ2-7; the match to TRBD2 covers 13 bases. The germline V gene has CDR1 MNHEY and CDR2 SMNVEV (reference sequence). This CDR3 has 15 residues. V trimming: 5 bases; J trimming: 4 bases; junction bases outside the gene matches: 5. CDR3 in amino acids: CASSPGTSGKYEQYF. The DNA of the CDR3 is TGTGCCAGCAGTCCCGGGACTAGCGGGAAATACGAGCAGTACTTC.

The chain is built from TRBV6-4 and TRBJ2-3; D may be TRBD1 (6 bases). The V gene's germline CDR1 is MRHNA and CDR2 SNTAGT. The CDR3 runs 14 residues. V gave up 4 bases and J gave up 6 bases, with 14 bases separating them. The CDR3 nucleotides are TGTGCCAGCAGTGCTGGGACACGAGGGGATACGCAGTATTTT. Translated, it gives CASSAGTRGDTQYF.